A single sample is the source of the 19 T cell receptor beta chains below, sequenced in a study of human T cells and chemical hapten exposure. Time point described: pre-sensitization, week 0. Treatment indicated: therapeutic diphenylcyclopropenone sensitization with weekly scalp DPC. Blood, whole and unfractionated, served as the source for total RNA extraction. TCRdb re-called the RACE reads through MiXCR, storing one row per CDR3 protein. The table includes approximately 50,000 distinct CDR3 sequences, roughly 9% detected once. Here the sequenced sample was whole blood, taken in connection with sensitization to the hapten diphenylcyclopropenone (DPC). Receptors originate from a woman aged 30 to 39 with alopecia areata. Some clones in this sample may be carry-over from other donors' samples.

In its sample, this clonotype was seen a few times. The chain uses TRBV5-5 and TRBJ1-4; the match to TRBD1 covers 10 bases. Trimming at V came to 4 bases and at J to 6 bases, leaving 6 bases not matched to a gene. The CDR3 loop spans 15 amino acids. Germline V lookup: CDR1 SGHKS, CDR2 YYEKEE (reference sequence). The chain's CDR3 is CASSPPGTGDEKLFF. The DNA for the CDR3 is TGTGCCAGCAGCCCCCCCGGGACAGGGGATGAAAAACTGTTTTTT.

This clonotype came up many times. V usage is TRBV20-1 and J usage is TRBJ1-1; the D is unclear. The CDR3 length is 13 residues. Germline loops: CDR1 DFQATT, CDR2 SNEGSKA (reference sequence). V gave up 5 bases and J gave up 0 bases, with 10 bases separating them. CDR3: CSAGLIMNTEAFF. Here the CDR3 DNA reads TGCAGTGCTGGCCTAATCATGAACACTGAAGCTTTCTTT.

This chain connects TRBV6-2 or TRBV6-3 to TRBJ1-5; possible D gene TRBD1, 6 bases. This CDR3 region has 16 residues. The germline V gene encodes CDR1 MNHEY and CDR2 SVGEGT. The V end lost 6 bases, the J end lost 4 bases, and 19 bases lay between the germline ends. The CDR3 spells CASRTWGADLNQPQHF. CDR3 nucleotide sequence: TGTGCCAGCAGGACCTGGGGGGCTGACCTTAATCAGCCCCAGCATTTT.

As to this clonotype: The CDR3 ends on some other residue instead of the conserved phenylalanine or tryptophan, so this is likely a read error. This sequence joins TRBV29-1 and TRBJ1-1; tentatively, D is TRBD1 (5 bases). The germline V gene has CDR1 SQVTM and CDR2 ANQGSEA. This CDR3 contains 16 residues. Trimming stripped 2 bases from V and 7 bases from J, with 23 bases between. CDR3 sequence reads: CSVENRGRYRPGEAFC. For the CDR3, the DNA is TGCAGCGTTGAAAATCGGGGACGATATAGACCCGGTGAAGCTTTCTGT.

With respect to this clonotype: This could be a read error, since a much larger clone is one nucleotide away. The chain links TRBV10-3 to TRBJ2-3; D is unresolved. From germline, CDR1 is ENHRY and CDR2 SYGVKD. This CDR3 region has 16 residues. This CDR3 reads CAISKSLDPRTDTQYF. CDR3 bases: TGTGCCATCAGTAAGTCGCTGGATCCTCGCACAGATACGCAGTATTTT.

V gene TRBV13 combines with J gene TRBJ2-1, with D maybe TRBD2 (6 bases). The CDR3 runs 15 residues. V was trimmed by 2 bases and J by 7 bases, leaving 15 bases between them. The germline CDR1 and CDR2 sequences are PRHDT and FYEKMQ (reference sequence). CDR3 sequence reads: CASSLYGGVRNEQFF. As DNA, the CDR3 is TGTGCCAGCAGCTTATACGGCGGGGTAAGGAATGAGCAGTTCTTC.

The chain recombines TRBV7-2 with TRBJ2-7; D is perhaps TRBD1 (5 bases). The CDR3 covers 16 residues. Trimming took 5 bases from V and 0 from J, leaving 17 bases between them. Per germline, CDR1 SGHTA and CDR2 FQGNSA. The CDR3: CASSTFGARGSYEQYF. The CDR3 DNA sequence: TGTGCCAGCAGCACCTTTGGGGCTAGAGGCTCCTACGAGCAGTACTTC.

The chain links TRBV4-3 to TRBJ2-7, with D tentatively TRBD1 (5 bases). Trimming left V 0 bases short and J 0 bases short, with 6 bases between. This CDR3 contains 14 residues. CDR1 is LGHNA, CDR2 YSLEER, per germline. The CDR3 DNA is TGCGCCAGCAGCCAAGACAGGGTCTCCTACGAGCAGTACTTC. Translated, it gives CASSQDRVSYEQYF.

This clonotype was observed a few times. The chain's CDR3 is CASSQTGTGPQHF. The CDR3 region has the DNA TGTGCCAGCAGCCAGACAGGAACTGGCCCCCAGCATTTT. V is TRBV11-2 and J is TRBJ1-5, with a weak D call TRBD1 (6 bases). The CDR3 totals 13 residues. Germline CDR1 reads SGHAT; CDR2 reads FQNNGV. V dropped 5 bases and J dropped 10 bases, with 15 bases sitting between them.

The rearrangement joins TRBV7-6 to TRBJ2-5; D uncertain. Between the trimmed V and J ends, which lost 6 bases and 0 bases, there was a span of 11 bases. This CDR3 has 14 residues. Germline CDR1 SGHVS, CDR2 FNYEAQ. CDR3 coding DNA: TGTGCCAGCAGGGGTTCCGGGTACCAAGAGACCCAGTACTTC. It codes for CASRGSGYQETQYF. Full variable domain (rest looked up from reference TRBV7-6 and TRBJ2-5): GAGVSQSPRYKVTKRGQDVALRCDPISGHVSLYWYRQALGQGPEFLTYFNYEAQQDKSGLPNDRFSAERPEGSISTLTIQRTEQRDSAMYRCASRGSGYQETQYFGPGTRLLVL.

The table lists this clonotype with a few counts. The rearrangement uses TRBV5-6 and TRBJ1-5, with unresolved D. Trimming stripped 1 base from V and 0 bases from J, with 8 bases between. Germline CDR1 reads SGHDT; CDR2 reads YYEEEE. The CDR3 is 15 residues long. The CDR3 spells CASSLSEYSNQPQHF. CDR3 DNA: TGTGCCAGCAGCTTGTCGGAGTATAGCAATCAGCCCCAGCATTTT.

The chain has TRBV6-5 and TRBJ2-2; possibly TRBD2 for D (5 bases). V dropped 5 bases and J dropped 4 bases, with 11 bases sitting between them. The CDR3 is made up of 14 amino acids. Germline CDR1 is MNHEY and CDR2 is SVGAGI. The CDR3 nucleotides are TGTGCCAGCAGTCGGGGAGTGAGCACCGGGGAGCTGTTTTTT. Amino acids: CASSRGVSTGELFF.

J is TRBJ2-1 and V is TRBV9; 7 bases agree with TRBD2. Germline lookup yields CDR1 SGDLS and CDR2 YYNGEE. Unmatched junction bases numbered 10, after V lost 0 bases and J lost 4 bases. CDR3 length: 17 amino acids. CDR3 sequence: CASSVVPPSGAYNEQFF. The CDR3 nucleotides are TGTGCCAGCAGCGTAGTGCCCCCAAGCGGGGCTTACAATGAGCAGTTCTTC.

This clonotype was observed a handful of times. This rearrangement joins TRBV5-1 to TRBJ2-7; a possible D gene is TRBD1 (5 bases). Per germline, CDR1 SGHRS and CDR2 YFSETQ. V lost 3 bases to trimming and J lost 7 bases, with 14 bases between them. This CDR3 region has 13 residues. The CDR3 protein is CASSSRQGNEQYF. DNA for the CDR3: TGCGCCAGCAGCTCTAGGCAGGGTAATGAGCAGTACTTC.

The chain is built from TRBV7-9 and TRBJ1-2; 11 bases line up with TRBD1. V lost 5 bases, J lost 6 bases, and 8 bases stayed unmatched. The germline V gene has CDR1 SEHNR and CDR2 FQNEAQ (reference sequence). The CDR3 runs 15 residues. The CDR3 DNA is TGTGCCAGCAGCCCAAGGACAGGGGGCGAGAATGGCTACACCTTC. Its translation: CASSPRTGGENGYTF.

V usage is TRBV12-3 or TRBV12-4 and J usage is TRBJ1-1; 7 bases match TRBD1. Trimming removed 5 bases from V and 6 bases from J; junction bases left unmatched: 9. This CDR3 region has 14 residues. CDR3 in amino acids: CASSIWTGRAEAFF. CDR3 DNA: TGTGCCAGCAGTATTTGGACAGGTCGAGCTGAAGCTTTCTTT.

This clonotype has at least ten counts. The V and J genes are TRBV7-2 and TRBJ1-3; D is possibly TRBD1 (6 bases). Germline V CDR1 and CDR2: SGHTA, FQGNSA. V was trimmed by 5 bases and J by 0 bases, leaving 11 bases between them. The CDR3 loop spans 15 amino acids. The CDR3 DNA is TGTGCCAGCAGCGGACAGACGTTCTCTGGAAACACCATATATTTT. It translates to CASSGQTFSGNTIYF.

The gene calls are TRBV6-5 and TRBJ1-6; D unclear. Trimming pared 7 bases from V and 6 bases from J, leaving 16 bases between. Per germline, CDR1 MNHEY and CDR2 SVGAGI. The CDR3 is made up of 15 amino acids. CDR3 loop: CASTLRRNSNSPLHF. The CDR3 DNA reads as TGTGCCAGCACCTTAAGACGGAATTCTAATTCACCCCTCCACTTT.

This clonotype showed up many times. The rearrangement uses TRBV20-1 and TRBJ2-5; possibly TRBD2 for D (5 bases). Per the germline V gene, CDR1 is DFQATT and CDR2 is SNEGSKA (reference sequence). V dropped 6 bases and J dropped 0 bases, with 17 bases sitting between them. The CDR3 covers 15 residues. Written as DNA, the CDR3 is TGCAGTGCCAGCCCCCCTAGCTGGTACCAAGAGACCCAGTACTTC. Translating it yields CSASPPSWYQETQYF.